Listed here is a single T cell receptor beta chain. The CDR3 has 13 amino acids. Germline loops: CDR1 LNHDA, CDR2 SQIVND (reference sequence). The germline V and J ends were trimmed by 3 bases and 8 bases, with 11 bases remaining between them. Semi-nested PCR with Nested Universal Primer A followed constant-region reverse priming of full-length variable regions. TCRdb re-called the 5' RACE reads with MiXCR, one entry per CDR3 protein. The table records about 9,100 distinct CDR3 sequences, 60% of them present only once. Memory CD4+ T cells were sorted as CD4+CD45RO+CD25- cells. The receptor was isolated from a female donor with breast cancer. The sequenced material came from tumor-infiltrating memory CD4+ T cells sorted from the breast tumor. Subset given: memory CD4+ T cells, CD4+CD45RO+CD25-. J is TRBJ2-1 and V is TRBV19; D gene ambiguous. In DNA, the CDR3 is TGTGCCAGTAGTATCTGGACCTCCCATGAGCAGTTCTTC. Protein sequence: CASSIWTSHEQFF.